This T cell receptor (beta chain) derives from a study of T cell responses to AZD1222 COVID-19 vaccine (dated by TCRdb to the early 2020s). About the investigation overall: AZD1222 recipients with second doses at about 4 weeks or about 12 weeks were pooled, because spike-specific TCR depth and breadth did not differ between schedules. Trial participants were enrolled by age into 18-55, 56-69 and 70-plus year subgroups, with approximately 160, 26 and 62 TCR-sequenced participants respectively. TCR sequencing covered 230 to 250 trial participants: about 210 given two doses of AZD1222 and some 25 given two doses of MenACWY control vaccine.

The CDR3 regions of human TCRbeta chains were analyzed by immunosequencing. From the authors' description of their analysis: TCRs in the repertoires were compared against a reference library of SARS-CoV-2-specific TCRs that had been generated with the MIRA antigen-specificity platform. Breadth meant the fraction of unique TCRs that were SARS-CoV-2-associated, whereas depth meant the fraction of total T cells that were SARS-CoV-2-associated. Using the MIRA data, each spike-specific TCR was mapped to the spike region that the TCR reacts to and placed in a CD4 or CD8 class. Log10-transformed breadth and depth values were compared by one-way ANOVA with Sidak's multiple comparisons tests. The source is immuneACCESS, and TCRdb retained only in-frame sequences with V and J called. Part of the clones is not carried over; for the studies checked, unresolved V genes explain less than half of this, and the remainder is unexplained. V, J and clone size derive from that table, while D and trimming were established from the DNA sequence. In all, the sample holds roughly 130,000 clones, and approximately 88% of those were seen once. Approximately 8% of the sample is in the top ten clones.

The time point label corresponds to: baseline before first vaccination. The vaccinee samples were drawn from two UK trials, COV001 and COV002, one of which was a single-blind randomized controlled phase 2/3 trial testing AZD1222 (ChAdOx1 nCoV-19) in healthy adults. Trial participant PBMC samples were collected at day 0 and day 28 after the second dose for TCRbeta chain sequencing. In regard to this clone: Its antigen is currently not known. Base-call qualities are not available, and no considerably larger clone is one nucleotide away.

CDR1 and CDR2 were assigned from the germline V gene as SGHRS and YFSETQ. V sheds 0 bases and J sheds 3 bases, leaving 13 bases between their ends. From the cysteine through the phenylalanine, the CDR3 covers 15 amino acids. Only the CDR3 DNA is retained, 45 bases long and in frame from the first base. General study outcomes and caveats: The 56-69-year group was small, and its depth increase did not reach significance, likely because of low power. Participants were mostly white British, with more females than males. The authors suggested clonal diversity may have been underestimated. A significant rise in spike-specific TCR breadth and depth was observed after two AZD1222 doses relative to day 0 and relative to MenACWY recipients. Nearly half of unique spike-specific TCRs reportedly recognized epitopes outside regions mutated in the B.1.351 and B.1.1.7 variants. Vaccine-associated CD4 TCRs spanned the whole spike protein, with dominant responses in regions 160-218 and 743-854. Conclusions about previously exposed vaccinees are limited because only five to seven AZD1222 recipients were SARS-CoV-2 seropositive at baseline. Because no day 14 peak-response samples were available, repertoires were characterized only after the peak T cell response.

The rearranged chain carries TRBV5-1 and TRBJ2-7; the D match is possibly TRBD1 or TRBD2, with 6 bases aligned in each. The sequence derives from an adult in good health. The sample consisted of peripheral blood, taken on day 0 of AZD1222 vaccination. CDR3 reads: CASSLDPGGFYEQYF. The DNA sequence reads TGCGCCAGCAGCTTGGACCCCGGGGGCTTCTACGAGCAGTACTTC.